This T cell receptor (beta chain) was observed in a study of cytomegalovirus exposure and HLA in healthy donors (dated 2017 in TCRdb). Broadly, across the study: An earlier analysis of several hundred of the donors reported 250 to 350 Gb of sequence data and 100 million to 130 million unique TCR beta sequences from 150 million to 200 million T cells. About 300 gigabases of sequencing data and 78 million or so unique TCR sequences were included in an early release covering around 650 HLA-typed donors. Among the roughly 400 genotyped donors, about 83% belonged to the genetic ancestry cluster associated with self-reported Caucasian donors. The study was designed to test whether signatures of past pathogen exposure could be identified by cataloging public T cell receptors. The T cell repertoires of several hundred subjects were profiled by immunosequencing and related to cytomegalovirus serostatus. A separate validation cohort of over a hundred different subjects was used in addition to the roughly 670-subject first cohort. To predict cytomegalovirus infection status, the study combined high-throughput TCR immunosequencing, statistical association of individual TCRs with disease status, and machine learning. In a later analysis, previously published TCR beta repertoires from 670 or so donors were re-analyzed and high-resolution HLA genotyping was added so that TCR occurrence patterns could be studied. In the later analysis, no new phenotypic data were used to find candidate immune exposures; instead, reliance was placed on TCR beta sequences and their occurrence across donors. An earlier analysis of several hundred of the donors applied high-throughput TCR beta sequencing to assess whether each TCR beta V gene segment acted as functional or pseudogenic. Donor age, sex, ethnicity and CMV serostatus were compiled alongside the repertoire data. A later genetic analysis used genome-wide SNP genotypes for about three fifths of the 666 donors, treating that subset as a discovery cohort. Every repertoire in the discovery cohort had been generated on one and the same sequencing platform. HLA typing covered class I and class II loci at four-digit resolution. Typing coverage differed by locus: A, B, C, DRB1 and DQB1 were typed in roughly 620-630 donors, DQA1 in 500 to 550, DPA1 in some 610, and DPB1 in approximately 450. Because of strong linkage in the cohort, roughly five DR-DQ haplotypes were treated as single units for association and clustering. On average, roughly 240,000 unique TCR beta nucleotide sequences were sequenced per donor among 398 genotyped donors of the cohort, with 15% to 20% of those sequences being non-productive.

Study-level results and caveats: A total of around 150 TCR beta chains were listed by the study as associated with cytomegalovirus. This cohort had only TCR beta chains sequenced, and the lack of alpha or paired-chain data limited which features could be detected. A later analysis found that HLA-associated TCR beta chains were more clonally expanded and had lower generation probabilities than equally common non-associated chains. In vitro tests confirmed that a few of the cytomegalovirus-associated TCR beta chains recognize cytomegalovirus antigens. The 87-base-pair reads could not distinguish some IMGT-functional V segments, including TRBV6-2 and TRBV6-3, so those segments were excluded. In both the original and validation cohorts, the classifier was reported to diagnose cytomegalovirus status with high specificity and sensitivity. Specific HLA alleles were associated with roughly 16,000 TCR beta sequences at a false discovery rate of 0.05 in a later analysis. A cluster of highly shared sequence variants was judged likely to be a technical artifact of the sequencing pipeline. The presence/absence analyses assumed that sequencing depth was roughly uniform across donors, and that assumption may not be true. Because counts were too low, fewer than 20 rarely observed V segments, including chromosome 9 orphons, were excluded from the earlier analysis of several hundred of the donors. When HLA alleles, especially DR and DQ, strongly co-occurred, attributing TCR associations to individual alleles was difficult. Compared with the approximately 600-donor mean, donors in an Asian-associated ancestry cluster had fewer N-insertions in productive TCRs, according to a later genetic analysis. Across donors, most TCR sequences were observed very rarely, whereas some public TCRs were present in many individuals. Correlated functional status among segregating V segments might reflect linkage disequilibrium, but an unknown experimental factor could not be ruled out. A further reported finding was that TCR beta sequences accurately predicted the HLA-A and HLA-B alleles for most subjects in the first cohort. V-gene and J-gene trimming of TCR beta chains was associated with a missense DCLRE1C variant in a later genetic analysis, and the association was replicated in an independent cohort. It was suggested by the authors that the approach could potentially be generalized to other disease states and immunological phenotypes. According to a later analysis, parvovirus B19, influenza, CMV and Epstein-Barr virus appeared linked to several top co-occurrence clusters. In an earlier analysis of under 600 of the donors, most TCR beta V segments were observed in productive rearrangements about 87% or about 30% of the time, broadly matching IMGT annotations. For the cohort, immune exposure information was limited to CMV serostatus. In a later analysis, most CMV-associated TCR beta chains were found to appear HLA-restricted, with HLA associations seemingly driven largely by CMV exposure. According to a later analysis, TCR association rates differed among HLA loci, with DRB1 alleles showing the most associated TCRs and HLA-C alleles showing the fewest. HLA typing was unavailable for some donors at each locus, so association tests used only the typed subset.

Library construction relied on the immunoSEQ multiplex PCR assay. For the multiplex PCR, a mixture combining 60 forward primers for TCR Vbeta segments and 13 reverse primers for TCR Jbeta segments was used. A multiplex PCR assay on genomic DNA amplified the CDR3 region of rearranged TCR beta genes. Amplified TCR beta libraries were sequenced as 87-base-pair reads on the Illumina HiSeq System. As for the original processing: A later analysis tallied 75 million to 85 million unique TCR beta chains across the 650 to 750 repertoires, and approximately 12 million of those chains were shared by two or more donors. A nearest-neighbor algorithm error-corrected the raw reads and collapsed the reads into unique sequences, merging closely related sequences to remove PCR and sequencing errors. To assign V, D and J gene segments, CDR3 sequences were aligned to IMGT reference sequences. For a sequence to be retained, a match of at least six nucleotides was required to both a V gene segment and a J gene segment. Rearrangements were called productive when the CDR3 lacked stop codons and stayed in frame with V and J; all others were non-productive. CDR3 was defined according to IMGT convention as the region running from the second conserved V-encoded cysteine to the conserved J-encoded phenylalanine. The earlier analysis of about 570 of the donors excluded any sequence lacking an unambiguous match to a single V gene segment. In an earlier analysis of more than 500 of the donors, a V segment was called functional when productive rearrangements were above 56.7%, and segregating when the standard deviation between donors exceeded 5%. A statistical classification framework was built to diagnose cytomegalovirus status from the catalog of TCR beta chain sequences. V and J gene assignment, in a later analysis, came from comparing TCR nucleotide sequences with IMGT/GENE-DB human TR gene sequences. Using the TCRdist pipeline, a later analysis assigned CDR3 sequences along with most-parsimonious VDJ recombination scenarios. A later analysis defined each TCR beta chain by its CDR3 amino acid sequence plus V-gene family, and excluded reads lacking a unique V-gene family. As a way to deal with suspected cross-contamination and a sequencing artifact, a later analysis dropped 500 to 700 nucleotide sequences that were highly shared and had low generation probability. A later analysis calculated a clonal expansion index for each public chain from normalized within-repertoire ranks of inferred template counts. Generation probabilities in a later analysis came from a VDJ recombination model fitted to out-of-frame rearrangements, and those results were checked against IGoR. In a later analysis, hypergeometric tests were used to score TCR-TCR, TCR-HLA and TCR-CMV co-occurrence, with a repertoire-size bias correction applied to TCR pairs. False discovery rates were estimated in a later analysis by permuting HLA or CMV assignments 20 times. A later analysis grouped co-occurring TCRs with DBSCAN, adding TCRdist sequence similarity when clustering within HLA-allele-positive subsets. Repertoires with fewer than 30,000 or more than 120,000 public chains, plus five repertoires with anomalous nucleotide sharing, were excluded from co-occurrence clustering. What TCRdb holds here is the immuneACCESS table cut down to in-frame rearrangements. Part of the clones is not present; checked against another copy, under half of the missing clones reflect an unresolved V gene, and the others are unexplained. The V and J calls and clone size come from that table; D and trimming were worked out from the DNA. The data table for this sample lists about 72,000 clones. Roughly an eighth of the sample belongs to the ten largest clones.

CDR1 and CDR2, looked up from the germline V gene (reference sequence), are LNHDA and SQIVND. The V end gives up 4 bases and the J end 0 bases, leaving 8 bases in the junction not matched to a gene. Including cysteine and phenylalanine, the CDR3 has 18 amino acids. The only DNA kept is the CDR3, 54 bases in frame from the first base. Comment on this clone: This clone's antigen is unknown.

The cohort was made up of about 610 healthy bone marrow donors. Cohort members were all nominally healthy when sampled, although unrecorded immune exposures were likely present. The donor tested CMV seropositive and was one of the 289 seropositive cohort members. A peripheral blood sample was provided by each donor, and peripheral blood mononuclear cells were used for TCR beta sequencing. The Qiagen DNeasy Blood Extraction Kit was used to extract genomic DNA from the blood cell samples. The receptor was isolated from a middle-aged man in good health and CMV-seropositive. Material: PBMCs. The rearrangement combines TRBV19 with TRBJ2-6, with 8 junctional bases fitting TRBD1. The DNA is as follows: TGTGCCAGTAGTACTCGCCTAGGGACAGGCTCTGGGGCCAACGTCCTGACTTTC. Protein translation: CASSTRLGTGSGANVLTF.